The 31 T cell receptor beta chains given below trace back to one sample, sequenced in a study of blood T cell repertoires in COVID-19. The repertoire was sequenced with immunoSEQ multiplex PCR; TCRdb's copy has only in-frame clones and lacks some. The table lists more than 150,000 clones, approximately 91% of them singletons, with around 7% in the top ten. Sequencing was carried out using peripheral blood. Receptor source: a man aged 40-50 years with acute or convalescent COVID-19.

The V and J genes are TRBV7-6 and TRBJ2-7, with D maybe TRBD2 (5 bases). Trimming stripped 5 bases from V and 2 bases from J, with 13 bases between. Germline CDR1 SGHVS, CDR2 FNYEAQ. This CDR3 comprises 14 residues. For the CDR3, the DNA is TGTGCCAGCAGCCCCCAGGACTCGCCCTACGAGCAGTACTTC. Encoded protein: CASSPQDSPYEQYF.

The chain joins TRBV29-1 to TRBJ1-2, with TRBD1 matching over 8 bases. The junction had 6 bases not matched to a gene; V was cut back by 7 bases and J by 8 bases. The CDR3 has 11 amino acids. Germline V gene sequence: CDR1 SQVTM, CDR2 ANQGSEA. DNA for the CDR3: TGCAGCGGCGGACAGGGTTCAGGCTACACCTTC. It encodes CSGGQGSGYTF.

The CDR3 DNA sequence: TGTGCCAGCTCACCAGGGAGCGACTATGGCTACACCTTC. Translating it yields CASSPGSDYGYTF. J is TRBJ1-2 and V is TRBV18; D remains ambiguous. Germline V lookup: CDR1 KGHSH, CDR2 LQKENI. V shed 2 bases and J shed 3 bases, with 7 bases lying between them. There are 13 residues in the CDR3. The full variable domain, in which reference TRBV18 and TRBJ1-2 provide the parts outside the CDR3, is NAGVMQNPRHLVRRRGQEARLRCSPMKGHSHVYWYRQLPEEGLKFMVYLQKENIIDESGMPKERFSAEFPKEGPSILRIQQVVRGDSAAYFCASSPGSDYGYTFGSGTRLTVV.

The chain links TRBV5-4 to TRBJ2-3; the match to TRBD2 covers 8 bases. Germline assignment: CDR1 SGHNT and CDR2 YYREEE (reference sequence). J gave up 8 bases and V 4 bases, and 15 bases lay outside the gene matches. The length of the CDR3 is 16 residues. CDR3 sequence (DNA): TGTGCCAGCAGCCCCGCCGCGGGGGGCCTCAGTTCTACGCAGTATTTT. The encoded protein is CASSPAAGGLSSTQYF.

This clone has only a few counts. V and J are TRBV2 and TRBJ2-7; maybe TRBD2 (6 bases). This CDR3 region has 12 residues. CDR1 is SNHLY and CDR2 is FYNNEI in the germline V gene. V lost 7 bases, J lost 3 bases, and 10 bases lay in between. The CDR3 coding sequence is TGTGCCAGCAATACGGGACTCTACGAGCAGTACTTC. The encoded protein is CASNTGLYEQYF.

The chain joins TRBV27 to TRBJ2-1; perhaps TRBD1 as D (5 bases). The CDR3 has 12 residues. Germline lookup yields CDR1 MNHEY and CDR2 SMNVEV (reference sequence). Trimming cost V 6 bases and J 8 bases, with 11 bases left between them. The CDR3, as DNA: TGTGCCAGCAGCAGGGTGACGGATGAGCAGTTCTTC. Amino acids: CASSRVTDEQFF.

The rearrangement joins TRBV4-1 to TRBJ1-2, with a possible D match to TRBD1 (5 bases). The CDR3 is 13 residues long. The V gene lost 3 bases and the J gene lost 6 bases, with 11 bases spanning the gap. Germline values: CDR1 MGHRA, CDR2 YSYEKL. CDR3 sequence (DNA): TGCGCCAGCAGCCAGGTTACAGGTGATGGCTACACCTTC. Protein sequence: CASSQVTGDGYTF.

The chain employs TRBV7-9 and TRBJ2-1, with TRBD2 matching over 15 bases. The V gene end was trimmed by 4 bases and the J gene end by 9 bases; junction bases not matched to a gene: 7. Per the germline V gene, CDR1 is SEHNR and CDR2 is FQNEAQ (reference sequence). The CDR3 sequence is 16 residues long. CDR3 nucleotides: TGTGCCAGCAGCTACCCGGGACTAGCGGGGGGTTCTGAGCAGTTCTTC. Protein: CASSYPGLAGGSEQFF. Combining the CDR3 with reference TRBV7-9 and TRBJ2-1 gives the whole variable domain DTGVSQNPRHKITKRGQNVTFRCDPISEHNRLYWYRQTLGQGPEFLTYFQNEAQLEKSRLLSDRFSAERPKGSFSTLEIQRTEQGDSAMYLCASSYPGLAGGSEQFFGPGTRLTVL.

Only a few counts were recorded for this clone. This CDR3 is CASSDSHRTDTQYF. Here the CDR3 DNA reads TGTGCCAGCAGCGACAGCCACCGGACAGATACGCAGTATTTT. The V gene is TRBV5-6, the J gene TRBJ2-3; D is perhaps TRBD1 (5 bases). Germline CDR1 and CDR2: SGHDT and YYEEEE. The CDR3 runs 14 residues. Trimming took 4 bases from V and 3 from J, leaving 12 bases between them.

V is TRBV5-4 and J is TRBJ1-2; D call uncertain. Trimming stripped 0 bases from V and 1 base from J, with 16 bases between. The CDR3 is 17 amino acids. Germline values: CDR1 SGHNT, CDR2 YYREEE (reference sequence). The CDR3 spells CASSLEGSAGINYGYTF. The DNA for the CDR3 is TGTGCCAGCAGCTTGGAGGGTTCAGCGGGCATTAACTATGGCTACACCTTC.

The chain joins TRBV7-2 to TRBJ1-2; TRBD1 might be the D (6 bases). Germline V gene lookup returns CDR1 SGHTA and CDR2 FQGNSA. The CDR3 covers 16 residues. The V gene lost 2 bases and the J gene lost 8 bases, with 21 bases spanning the gap. The CDR3 loop is CASSLYRDSLGGGYTF. The CDR3 coding sequence is TGTGCCAGCAGCTTATACAGGGATTCACTAGGTGGGGGCTACACCTTC.

The V gene is TRBV27, the J gene TRBJ1-4, with a possible D match to TRBD1 (5 bases). The CDR3 runs to 13 residues. The germline V and J ends were trimmed by 3 bases and 7 bases, with 9 bases remaining between them. The germline CDR1 and CDR2 sequences are MNHEY and SMNVEV (reference sequence). The CDR3 DNA reads TGTGCCAGCAGTTTCCAGGGTAGTGAAAAACTGTTTTTT. Residues: CASSFQGSEKLFF.

The V and J genes are TRBV7-2 and TRBJ2-7, with 9 nucleotides matching TRBD1. Germline V lookup: CDR1 SGHTA, CDR2 FQGNSA. The CDR3 runs to 15 residues. J was trimmed by 6 bases and V by 5 bases; bases with no gene match: 11. The CDR3: CASSTGTGNHLEQYF. Here the CDR3 DNA reads TGTGCCAGCAGCACCGGGACAGGGAACCACCTCGAGCAGTACTTC.

This rearrangement joins TRBV25-1 to TRBJ2-2, with D hard to call. Trimming stripped 5 bases from V and 0 bases from J, with 7 bases between. The V gene's germline CDR1 is MGHDK and CDR2 SYGVNS. This CDR3 is 14 amino acids long. For the CDR3, the DNA is TGTGCCAGCAGTCCCAGGACGAACACCGGGGAGCTGTTTTTT. This translates into CASSPRTNTGELFF. Using reference TRBV25-1 and TRBJ2-2 for the parts outside the CDR3, the full variable domain is EADIYQTPRYLVIGTGKKITLECSQTMGHDKMYWYQQDPGMELHLIHYSYGVNSTEKGDLSSESTVSRIRTEHFPLTLESARPSHTSQYLCASSPRTNTGELFFGEGSRLTVL.

This chain uses TRBV3-1 (or the pseudogene TRBV3-2) with TRBJ2-5, with D possibly being TRBD1 (6 bases). With 5 bases removed from V and 2 bases from J, the gap between germline ends came to 18 bases. CDR1 LGHDT and CDR2 YNNKEL come from the germline V gene (reference sequence). This CDR3 has 16 amino acids. For the CDR3, the DNA is TGTGCCAGCAGCTCGGGGACCAGGGGTCTACAAGAGACCCAGTACTTC. Translated: CASSSGTRGLQETQYF.

V gene TRBV5-1 combines with J gene TRBJ2-6; 8 bases map to TRBD1. This CDR3 comprises 15 residues. V was pared by 3 bases and J by 1 base, with 0 bases of the junction left unmatched. Looked up from germline, CDR1 is SGHRS and CDR2 is YFSETQ. CDR3 nucleotides: TGCGCCAGCAGCTGGACAGGGTCTGGGGCCAACGTCCTGACTTTC. Translation gives CASSWTGSGANVLTF. The whole variable domain, filled in from reference TRBV5-1 and TRBJ2-6, reads KAGVTQTPRYLIKTRGQQVTLSCSPISGHRSVSWYQQTPGQGLQFLFEYFSETQRNKGNFPGRFSGRQFSNSRSEMNVSTLELGDSALYLCASSWTGSGANVLTFGAGSRLTVL.

V usage is TRBV28 and J usage is TRBJ1-1, with D perhaps matching TRBD1 (5 bases). Germline assignment: CDR1 MDHEN and CDR2 SYDVKM. This CDR3 comprises 13 residues. Trimming stripped 1 base from V and 4 bases from J, with 7 bases between. CDR3 sequence reads: CASSLFQGTEAFF. The CDR3 coding sequence is TGTGCCAGCAGTTTATTCCAGGGCACTGAAGCTTTCTTT.

V is TRBV7-2 and J is TRBJ2-3, with D maybe TRBD2 (6 bases). The V gene's germline CDR1 is SGHTA and CDR2 FQGNSA. This CDR3 comprises 14 residues. V lost 7 bases, J lost 2 bases, and 13 bases lay in between. CDR3 residues: CASKFGGATDTQYF. CDR3 DNA: TGTGCCAGCAAATTCGGCGGGGCCACAGATACGCAGTATTTT.

The chain combines TRBV3-1 (or the pseudogene TRBV3-2) with TRBJ1-2; D remains unclear. This CDR3 is 12 amino acids long. The germline V and J ends were trimmed by 4 bases and 4 bases, with 7 bases remaining between them. Germline V gene sequence: CDR1 LGHDT, CDR2 YNNKEL (reference sequence). CDR3 residues: CASSLRGYGYTF. CDR3 nucleotides: TGTGCCAGCAGCCTTCGGGGCTATGGCTACACCTTC.

The CDR3 sequence: CASSTGYEQYF. The CDR3 DNA is TGTGCCAGTAGTACCGGCTACGAGCAGTACTTC. The chain has TRBV19 and TRBJ2-7, with unresolved D. Germline V gene lookup returns CDR1 LNHDA and CDR2 SQIVND (reference sequence). V gave up 4 bases and J gave up 3 bases, with 4 bases separating them. The CDR3 runs to 11 residues.

The chain uses TRBV6-5 and TRBJ1-3; TRBD1 agrees at 7 bases. The ends lost 6 bases at V and 4 bases at J; junction bases unmatched: 6. This CDR3 is built from 14 residues. In germline, CDR1 is MNHEY, CDR2 SVGAGI. CDR3 sequence reads: CASSPRTGGNTIYF. CDR3 DNA: TGTGCCAGCAGCCCCCGGACAGGAGGAAACACCATATATTTT.

The V gene is TRBV4-2, the J gene TRBJ2-7; 8 bases fit TRBD2. Germline V lookup: CDR1 LGHNA, CDR2 YNFKEQ. The V gene end was trimmed by 1 base and the J gene end by 2 bases; junction bases not matched to a gene: 7. The CDR3 consists of 16 residues. The CDR3 DNA reads TGTGCCAGCAGCCAAGTAAACCCTAGCGGGCCCTACGAGCAGTACTTC. Translated: CASSQVNPSGPYEQYF.

This chain uses TRBV25-1 with TRBJ1-4; D unclear. From germline, CDR1 is MGHDK and CDR2 SYGVNS. CDR3 size: 15 residues. V was shortened by 4 bases and J by 0 bases, with 9 bases between the two germline ends. Written as DNA, the CDR3 is TGTGCCAGCAGTGCCCGGGGATCAACTAATGAAAAACTGTTTTTT. This codes for CASSARGSTNEKLFF.

This chain uses TRBV9 with TRBJ2-7, with D maybe TRBD2 (7 bases). Germline loops: CDR1 SGDLS, CDR2 YYNGEE. The CDR3 consists of 16 residues. The germline V and J ends were trimmed by 3 bases and 3 bases, with 19 bases remaining between them. The CDR3 region is CASSASPGGQGYEQYF. As DNA, the CDR3 is TGTGCCAGCAGCGCCTCCCCCGGGGGGCAAGGCTACGAGCAGTACTTC.

The rearrangement uses TRBV5-1 and TRBJ1-1; D is ambiguous. Trimming pared 1 base from V and 0 bases from J, leaving 7 bases between. The CDR3 has 14 amino acids. Germline assignment: CDR1 SGHRS and CDR2 YFSETQ. The CDR3 coding sequence is TGCGCCAGCAGCTTGTGGGAGCTGAACACTGAAGCTTTCTTT. Amino acids: CASSLWELNTEAFF.

The chain links TRBV24-1 to TRBJ2-5; 9 bases match TRBD1. V gave up 2 bases and J gave up 5 bases; unmatched junction bases: 8. CDR1 and CDR2 from the germline V gene are KGHDR and SFDVKD. The CDR3 has 16 residues. CDR3 nucleotides: TGTGCCACCAGTGATTCGGGACAGGGAGCTCGGGAGACCCAGTACTTC. Translated: CATSDSGQGARETQYF.

The V call is TRBV4-1, the J call TRBJ1-2; D perhaps matches TRBD1 (6 bases). Trimming cost V 9 bases and J 5 bases, with 22 bases left between them. Germline CDR1 and CDR2: MGHRA and YSYEKL. This CDR3 spans 15 amino acids. CDR3 nucleotides: TGCGCCAGGGCAGGGGTTCAATGGACGATGTATGGCTACACCTTC. Its translation: CARAGVQWTMYGYTF.

The J gene is TRBJ2-4, the V gene TRBV12-3 or TRBV12-4; TRBD1 aligns across 9 bases. After removal of 6 bases from V and 9 bases from J, the junction contained 6 bases not matched to a gene. The CDR3 is 13 residues long. The CDR3 here is CASSYGQGIIQYF. The CDR3 DNA reads TGTGCCAGCAGCTACGGACAGGGGATCATTCAGTACTTC.

The chain is built from TRBV28 and TRBJ2-1; TRBD1 might be the D (7 bases). This CDR3 region has 15 residues. The V gene lost 7 bases and the J gene lost 7 bases, with 20 bases spanning the gap. CDR1 is MDHEN and CDR2 is SYDVKM in the germline V gene. CDR3 nucleotides: TGTGCCAGCAATCCGGGCGGAGGGGGCAGGAATGAGCAGTTCTTC. It is translated as CASNPGGGGRNEQFF. The full variable domain, in which reference TRBV28 and TRBJ2-1 provide the parts outside the CDR3, is DVKVTQSSRYLVKRTGEKVFLECVQDMDHENMFWYRQDPGLGLRLIYFSYDVKMKEKGDIPEGYSVSREKKERFSLILESASTNQTSMYLCASNPGGGGRNEQFFGPGTRLTVL.

CDR3 residues: CASSEAAGTFTEAFF. The CDR3 DNA follows: TGTGCCAGCAGTGAAGCCGCGGGGACTTTCACTGAAGCTTTCTTT. The chain links TRBV2 to TRBJ1-1, with D perhaps matching TRBD1 (5 bases). Germline loops: CDR1 SNHLY, CDR2 FYNNEI. Trimming left V 0 bases short and J 4 bases short, with 12 bases between. This CDR3 has 15 residues. Full variable domain (rest looked up from reference TRBV2 and TRBJ1-1): EPEVTQTPSHQVTQMGQEVILRCVPISNHLYFYWYRQILGQKVEFLVSFYNNEISEKSEIFDDQFSVERPDGSNFTLKIRSTKLEDSAMYFCASSEAAGTFTEAFFGQGTRLTVV.

This clone has only one observation. The gene calls are TRBV28 and TRBJ2-7, with a tentative D call TRBD2 (5 bases). The germline CDR1 and CDR2 sequences are MDHEN and SYDVKM. With 3 bases removed from V and 3 bases from J, the gap between germline ends came to 15 bases. The CDR3 is made up of 15 amino acids. This chain's CDR3 is CASSLFGVLLYEQYF. CDR3 DNA: TGTGCCAGCAGTTTGTTCGGGGTTCTCCTCTACGAGCAGTACTTC.